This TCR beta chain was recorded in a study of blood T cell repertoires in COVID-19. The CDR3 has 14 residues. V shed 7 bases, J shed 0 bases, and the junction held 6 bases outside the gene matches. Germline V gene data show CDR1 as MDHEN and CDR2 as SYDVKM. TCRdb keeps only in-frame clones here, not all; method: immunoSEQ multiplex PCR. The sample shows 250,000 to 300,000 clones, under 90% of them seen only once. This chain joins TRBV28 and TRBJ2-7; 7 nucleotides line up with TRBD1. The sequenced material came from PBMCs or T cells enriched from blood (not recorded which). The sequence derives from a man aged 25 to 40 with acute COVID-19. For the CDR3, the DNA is TGTGCCAGCACCCAGACAGGGAGCTCCTACGAGCAGTACGTC. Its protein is CASTQTGSSYEQYV.